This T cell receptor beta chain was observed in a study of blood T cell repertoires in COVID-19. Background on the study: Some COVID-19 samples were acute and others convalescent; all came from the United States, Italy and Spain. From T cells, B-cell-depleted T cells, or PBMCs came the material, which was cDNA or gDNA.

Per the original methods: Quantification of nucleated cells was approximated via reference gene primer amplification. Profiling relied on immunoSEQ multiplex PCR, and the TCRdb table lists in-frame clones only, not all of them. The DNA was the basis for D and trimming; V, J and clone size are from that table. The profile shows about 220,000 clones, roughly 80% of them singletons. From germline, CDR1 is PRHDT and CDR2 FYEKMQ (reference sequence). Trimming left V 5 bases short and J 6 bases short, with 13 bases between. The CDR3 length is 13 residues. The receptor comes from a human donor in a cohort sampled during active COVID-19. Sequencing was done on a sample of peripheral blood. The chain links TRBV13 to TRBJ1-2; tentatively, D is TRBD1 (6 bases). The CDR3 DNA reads TGTGCCAGCAGCCTACAGGGTGACCATGGCTACACCTTC. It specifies CASSLQGDHGYTF.